Shown below are 10 T cell receptor beta chains from a single sample sequenced in a study of blood T cell repertoires in COVID-19. The assay was immunoSEQ multiplex PCR, and TCRdb's table has in-frame clones only and misses some. The sample records about 240,000 clones, 85% to 90% being singletons. Source material: peripheral blood. The receptors were gathered from a woman in her seventies with active or convalescent COVID-19.

This clone was detected only once. This rearrangement joins TRBV21-1 to TRBJ1-6. TRBV21-1 is noted as a pseudogene. The CDR3 is 18 residues long. This CDR3 is CASSKGRGKLSLNSPLHF. CDR3 coding DNA: TGTGCCAGCAGCAAAGGAAGAGGGAAGCTCTCCTTAAATTCACCCCTCCACTTT.

The chain has TRBV5-4 and TRBJ2-3; TRBD2 is a possible D gene (5 bases). The CDR3 spans 13 residues. Germline CDR1 and CDR2: SGHNT and YYREEE (reference sequence). CDR3 sequence reads: CATRLVSTDTQYF. CDR3 nucleotide sequence: TGTGCAACTAGGCTTGTATCTACAGATACGCAGTATTTT.

The genes are TRBV19 and TRBJ2-3, with 9 bases that match TRBD2. The CDR3 extends over 14 amino acids. V gave up 6 bases and J gave up 5 bases; unmatched junction bases: 6. From germline, CDR1 is LNHDA and CDR2 SQIVND (reference sequence). The CDR3 bases are TGTGCCAGTAGCGAGCGGGGGGTGGGAGATACGCAGTATTTT. Amino acids: CASSERGVGDTQYF.

The chain links TRBV19 to TRBJ1-2; perhaps TRBD1 as D (6 bases). V was trimmed by 5 bases and J by 2 bases, leaving 18 bases between them. The germline V gene encodes CDR1 LNHDA and CDR2 SQIVND (reference sequence). The CDR3 has 16 amino acids. The CDR3 loop reads CASSLFFSTGNYGYTF. The CDR3 bases are TGTGCCAGTAGTCTATTCTTCTCAACAGGGAACTATGGCTACACCTTC.

This chain joins TRBV5-1 and TRBJ1-2, with 7 bases fitting TRBD1. CDR1 is SGHRS, CDR2 YFSETQ, per germline. J lost 8 bases, V lost 0 bases, and 1 base had no gene match. The CDR3 covers 12 residues. CDR3: CASSLDRGGYTF. The CDR3 region has the DNA TGCGCCAGCAGCTTGGACAGGGGCGGCTACACCTTC.

The J gene is TRBJ1-2, the V gene TRBV11-3; D not resolved. The CDR3 is made up of 8 amino acids. V lost 8 bases and J 10 bases, leaving 5 bases between the germline ends. Germline assignment: CDR1 SGHNT and CDR2 YENEEA. The CDR3 reads CASLDYTF. The CDR3 DNA reads as TGTGCCAGCCTAGACTACACCTTC.

The chain carries TRBV11-2 and TRBJ1-2; D perhaps matches TRBD1 (5 bases). This CDR3 contains 16 residues. The V end lost 2 bases, the J end lost 2 bases, and 15 bases lay between the germline ends. Germline CDR1 and CDR2: SGHAT and FQNNGV. In nucleotides, the CDR3 is TGTGCCAGCAGCTTATACGAACGGGGGGACAACTATGGCTACACCTTC. Protein product: CASSLYERGDNYGYTF.

The chain links TRBV7-3 to TRBJ1-2; no clear D. Germline CDR1 SGHTA, CDR2 FQGTGA. The CDR3 consists of 13 residues. Trimming pared 6 bases from V and 6 bases from J, leaving 14 bases between. CDR3 sequence (DNA): TGTGCCAGCAGTTTAGCGGGAGGGAATGGCTACACCTTC. Its translation: CASSLAGGNGYTF.

The genes are TRBV6-5 and TRBJ2-3; 11 bases are shared with TRBD2. The CDR3 totals 13 residues. V gave up 8 bases and J gave up 3 bases; unmatched junction bases: 1. Germline CDR1 and CDR2: MNHEY and SVGAGI. For the CDR3, the DNA is TGTGCCAGCCGACTAGCGGGGACAGATACGCAGTATTTT. It is translated as CASRLAGTDTQYF.

This clone showed up just once. The chain couples TRBV3-1 (or the pseudogene TRBV3-2) to TRBJ1-1; a weak D match, TRBD1 (6 bases). Germline V gene lookup returns CDR1 LGHDT and CDR2 YNNKEL (reference sequence). The CDR3 loop spans 12 amino acids. V lost 1 base and J lost 9, with 9 bases in between. CDR3 in amino acids: CASSQAGDKAFF. DNA for the CDR3: TGTGCCAGCAGCCAAGCAGGGGACAAAGCTTTCTTT.